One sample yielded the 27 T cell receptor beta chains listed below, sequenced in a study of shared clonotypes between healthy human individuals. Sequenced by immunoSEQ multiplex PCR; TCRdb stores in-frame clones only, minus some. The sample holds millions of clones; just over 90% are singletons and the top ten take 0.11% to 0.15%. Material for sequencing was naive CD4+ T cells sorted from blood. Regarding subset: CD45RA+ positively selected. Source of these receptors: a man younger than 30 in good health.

CDR3 DNA sequence: TGTGCCTGGAGTCCCGGCGGGGGATCACAGCCCCAGCATTTT. Protein sequence: CAWSPGGGSQPQHF. V usage is TRBV30 and J usage is TRBJ1-5, with TRBD1 as a possible D gene (5 bases). CDR1 is GTSNPN and CDR2 is SVGIG in the germline V gene (reference sequence). The CDR3 is made up of 14 amino acids. The V end lost 2 bases, the J end lost 7 bases, and 15 bases lay between the germline ends.

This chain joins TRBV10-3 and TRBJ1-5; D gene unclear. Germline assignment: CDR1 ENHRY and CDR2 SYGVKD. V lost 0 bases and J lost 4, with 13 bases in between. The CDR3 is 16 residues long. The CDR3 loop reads CAISESGSFQNQPQHF. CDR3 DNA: TGTGCCATCAGTGAGTCGGGGAGTTTCCAAAATCAGCCCCAGCATTTT.

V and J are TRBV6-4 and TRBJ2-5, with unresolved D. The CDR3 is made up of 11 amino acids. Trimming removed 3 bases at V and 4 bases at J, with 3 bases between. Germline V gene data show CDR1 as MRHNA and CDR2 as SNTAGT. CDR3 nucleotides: TGTGCCAGCAGTGAAGGAGAGACCCAGTACTTC. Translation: CASSEGETQYF.

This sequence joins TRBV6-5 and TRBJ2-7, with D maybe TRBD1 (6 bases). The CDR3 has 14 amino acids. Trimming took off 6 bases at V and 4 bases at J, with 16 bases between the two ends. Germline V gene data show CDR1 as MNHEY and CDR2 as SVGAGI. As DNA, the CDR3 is TGTGCCAGCAGGGCCCAGGGGTGGAGATACGAGCAGTACTTC. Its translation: CASRAQGWRYEQYF.

The chain's CDR3 is CASSEFQGNQPQHF. The CDR3, as DNA: TGTGCCAGCAGTGAATTTCAGGGCAATCAGCCCCAGCATTTT. V is TRBV6-1 and J is TRBJ1-5, with no clear D. The CDR3 has 14 amino acids. Trimming pared 2 bases from V and 2 bases from J, leaving 7 bases between. The germline V gene has CDR1 MNHNS and CDR2 SASEGT.

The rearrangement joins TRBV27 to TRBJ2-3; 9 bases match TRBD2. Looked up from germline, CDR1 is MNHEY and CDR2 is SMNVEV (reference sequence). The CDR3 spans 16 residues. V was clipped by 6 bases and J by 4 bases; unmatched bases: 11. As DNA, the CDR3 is TGTGCCAGCAGGCAACTTAGCGGGAGTCTGCCAGATACGCAGTATTTT. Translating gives CASRQLSGSLPDTQYF.

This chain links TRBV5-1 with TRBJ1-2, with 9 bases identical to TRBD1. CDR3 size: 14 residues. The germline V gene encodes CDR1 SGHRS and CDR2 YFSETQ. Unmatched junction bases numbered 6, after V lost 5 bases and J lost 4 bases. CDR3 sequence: CASRRTGDFYGYTF. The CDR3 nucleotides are TGCGCCAGCAGGAGGACAGGGGATTTCTATGGCTACACCTTC.

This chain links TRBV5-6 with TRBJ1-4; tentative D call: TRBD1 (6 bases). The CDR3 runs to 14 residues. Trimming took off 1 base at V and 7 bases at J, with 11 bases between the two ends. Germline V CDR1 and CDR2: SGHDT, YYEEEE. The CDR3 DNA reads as TGTGCCAGCAGCTTGTCAGGGGTTTTTGAAAAACTGTTTTTT. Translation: CASSLSGVFEKLFF.

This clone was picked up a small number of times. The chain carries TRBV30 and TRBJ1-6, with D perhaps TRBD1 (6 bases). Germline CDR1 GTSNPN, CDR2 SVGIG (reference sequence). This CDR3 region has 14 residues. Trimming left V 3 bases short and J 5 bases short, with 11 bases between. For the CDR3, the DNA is TGTGCCTGGAGCGACGGACAGAATAATTCACCCCTCCACTTT. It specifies CAWSDGQNNSPLHF.

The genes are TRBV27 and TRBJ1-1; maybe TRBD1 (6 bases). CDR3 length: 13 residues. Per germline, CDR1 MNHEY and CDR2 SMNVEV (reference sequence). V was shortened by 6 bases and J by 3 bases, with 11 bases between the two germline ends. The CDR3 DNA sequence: TGTGCCAGCAGGGCAGGGGACCACACTGAAGCTTTCTTT. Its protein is CASRAGDHTEAFF.

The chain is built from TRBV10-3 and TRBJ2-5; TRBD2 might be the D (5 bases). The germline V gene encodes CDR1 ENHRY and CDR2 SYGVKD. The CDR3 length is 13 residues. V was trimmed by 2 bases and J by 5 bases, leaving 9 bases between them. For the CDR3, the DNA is TGTGCCATCAGTGAGCGGGATTTCGAGACCCAGTACTTC. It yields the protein CAISERDFETQYF.

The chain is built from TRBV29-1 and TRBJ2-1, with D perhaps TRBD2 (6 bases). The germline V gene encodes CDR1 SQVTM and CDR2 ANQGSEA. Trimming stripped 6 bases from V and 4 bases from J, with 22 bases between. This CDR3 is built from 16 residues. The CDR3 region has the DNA TGCAGCGTCGCCCCGGGACTGGTGGGGAATTACAATGAGCAGTTCTTC. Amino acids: CSVAPGLVGNYNEQFF.

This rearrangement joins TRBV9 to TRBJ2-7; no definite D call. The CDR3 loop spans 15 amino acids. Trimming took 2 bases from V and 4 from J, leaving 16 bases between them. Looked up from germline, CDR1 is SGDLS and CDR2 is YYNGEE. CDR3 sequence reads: CASSVGIAEIYEQYF. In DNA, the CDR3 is TGTGCCAGCAGCGTGGGGATAGCTGAAATTTACGAGCAGTACTTC.

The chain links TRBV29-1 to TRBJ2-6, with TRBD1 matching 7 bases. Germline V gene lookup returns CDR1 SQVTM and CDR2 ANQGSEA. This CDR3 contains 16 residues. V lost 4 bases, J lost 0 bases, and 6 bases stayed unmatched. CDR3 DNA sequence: TGCAGCGTTGGCCAGGGGGATCGCTCTGGGGCCAACGTCCTGACTTTC. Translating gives CSVGQGDRSGANVLTF.

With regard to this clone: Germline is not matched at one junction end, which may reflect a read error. The CDR3 is CASSLSPSTNSRGTQYF. The CDR3 nucleotides are TGTGCTAGCAGCTTATCTCCCTCGACTAATTCTCGGGGGACCCAGTACTTC. The rearrangement joins TRBV7-7 to TRBJ2-5; D is possibly TRBD2 (5 bases). The CDR3 totals 17 residues. CDR1 SSHAT and CDR2 FNYEAQ come from the germline V gene (reference sequence).

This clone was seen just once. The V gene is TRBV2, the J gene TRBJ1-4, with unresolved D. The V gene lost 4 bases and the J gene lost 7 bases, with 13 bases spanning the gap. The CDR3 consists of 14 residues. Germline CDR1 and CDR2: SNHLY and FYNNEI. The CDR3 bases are TGTGCCAGCAGTGGGCTACTCGAGGGTGAAAAACTGTTTTTT. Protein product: CASSGLLEGEKLFF.

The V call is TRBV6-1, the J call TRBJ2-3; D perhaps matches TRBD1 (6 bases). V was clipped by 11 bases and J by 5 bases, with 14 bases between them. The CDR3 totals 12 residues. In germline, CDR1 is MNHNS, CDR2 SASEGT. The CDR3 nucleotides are TGTGCCGCGGACAGTGCAATAGATACGCAGTATTTT. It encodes CAADSAIDTQYF.

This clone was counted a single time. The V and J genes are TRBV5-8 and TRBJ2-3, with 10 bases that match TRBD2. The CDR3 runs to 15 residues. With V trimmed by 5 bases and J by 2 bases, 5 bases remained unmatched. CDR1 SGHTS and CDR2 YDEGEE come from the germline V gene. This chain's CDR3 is CASRKTSGSTDTQYF. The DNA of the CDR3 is TGTGCCAGCAGGAAGACTAGCGGGTCCACAGATACGCAGTATTTT.

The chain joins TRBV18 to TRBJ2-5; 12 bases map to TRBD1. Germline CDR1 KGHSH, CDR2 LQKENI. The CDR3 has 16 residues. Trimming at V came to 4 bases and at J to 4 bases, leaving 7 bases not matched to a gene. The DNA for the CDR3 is TGTGCCAGCTCACTCCAGGGACAGGGGGCAGGAGAGACCCAGTACTTC. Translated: CASSLQGQGAGETQYF.

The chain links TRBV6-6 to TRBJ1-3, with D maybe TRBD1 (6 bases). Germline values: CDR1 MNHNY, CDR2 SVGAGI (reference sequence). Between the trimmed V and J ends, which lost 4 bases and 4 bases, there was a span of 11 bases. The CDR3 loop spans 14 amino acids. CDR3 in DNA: TGTGCCAGCAGTTTCGGACAGTCAGGAAACACCATATATTTT. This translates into CASSFGQSGNTIYF.

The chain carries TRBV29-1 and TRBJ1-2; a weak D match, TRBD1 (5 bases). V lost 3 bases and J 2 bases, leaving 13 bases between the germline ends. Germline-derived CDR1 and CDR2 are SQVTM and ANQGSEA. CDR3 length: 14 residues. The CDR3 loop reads CSVDRSGRNYGYTF. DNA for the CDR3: TGCAGCGTTGACCGTTCAGGGAGGAACTATGGCTACACCTTC.

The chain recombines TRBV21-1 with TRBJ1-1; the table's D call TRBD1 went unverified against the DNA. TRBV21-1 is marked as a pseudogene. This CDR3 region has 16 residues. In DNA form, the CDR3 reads TGTGCCAGCAGCAAAGCGCAAGGGCAGGGGAACACTGAAGCTTTCTTT. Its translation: CASSKAQGQGNTEAFF.

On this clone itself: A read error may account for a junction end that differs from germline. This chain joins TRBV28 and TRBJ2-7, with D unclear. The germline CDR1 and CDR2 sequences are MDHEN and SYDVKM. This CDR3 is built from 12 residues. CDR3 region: CASSLVLGSPGF. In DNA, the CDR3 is TGTGCCAGCAGTTTGGTTCTGGGTTCTCCAGGCTTC.

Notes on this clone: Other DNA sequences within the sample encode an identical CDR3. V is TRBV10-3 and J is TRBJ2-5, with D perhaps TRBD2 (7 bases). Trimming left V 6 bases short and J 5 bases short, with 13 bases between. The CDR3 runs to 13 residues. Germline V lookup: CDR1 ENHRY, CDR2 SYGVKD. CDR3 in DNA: TGTGCCATCAGCGGGGGGCCAGGGGAGACCCAGTACTTC. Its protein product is CAISGGPGETQYF.

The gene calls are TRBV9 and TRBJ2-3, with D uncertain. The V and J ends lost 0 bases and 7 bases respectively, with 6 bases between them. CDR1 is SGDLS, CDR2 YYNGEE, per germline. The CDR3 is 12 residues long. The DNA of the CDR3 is TGTGCCAGCAGCGTAGCTATGAATACGCAGTATTTT. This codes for CASSVAMNTQYF.

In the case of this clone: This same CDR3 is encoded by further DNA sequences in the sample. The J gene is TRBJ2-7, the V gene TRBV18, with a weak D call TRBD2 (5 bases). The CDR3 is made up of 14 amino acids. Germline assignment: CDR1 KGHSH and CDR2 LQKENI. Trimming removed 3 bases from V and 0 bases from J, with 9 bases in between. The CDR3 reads CASSPGSGSYEQYF. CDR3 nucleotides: TGTGCCAGCTCACCGGGCAGCGGCTCCTACGAGCAGTACTTC.

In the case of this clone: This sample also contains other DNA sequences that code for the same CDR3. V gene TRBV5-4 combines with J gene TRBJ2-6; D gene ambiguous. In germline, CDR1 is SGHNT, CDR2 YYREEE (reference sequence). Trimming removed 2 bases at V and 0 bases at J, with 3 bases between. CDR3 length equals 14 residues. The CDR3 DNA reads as TGTGCCAGCAGCTTATCCTCTGGGGCCAACGTCCTGACTTTC. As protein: CASSLSSGANVLTF.